Described below is a single TCR beta chain sequence and its context. These data come from a study of cytomegalovirus exposure and HLA in healthy donors. Trimming took 6 bases from V and 11 from J, leaving 19 bases between them. Germline-derived CDR1 and CDR2 are SNHLY and FYNNEI. This CDR3 spans 14 amino acids. 60 Vbeta and 13 Jbeta primers were used in PCR. Assay: immunoSEQ multiplex PCR; the TCRdb copy retains only in-frame clones and omits some. The sample contains around 140,000 clones, roughly 80% of which appear only once. Sequencing was carried out using PBMCs. The chain couples TRBV2 to TRBJ1-4; perhaps TRBD1 as D (5 bases). The clonotype comes from a female donor in good health and CMV-seronegative. CDR3 amino acids: CASRYPPAGGKLFF. Written as DNA, the CDR3 is TGTGCCAGCAGATACCCCCCGGCGGGGGGGAAACTGTTTTTT.